This T cell receptor beta chain comes out of a study of shared clonotypes between healthy human individuals. TCRdb's table, derived via immunoSEQ multiplex PCR, lists solely in-frame clones and lacks some. The sample holds 2.3 million or so clones, approximately 95% seen once. CDR3 length equals 14 residues. Trimming cost V 5 bases and J 2 bases; bases outside gene matches: 3. Germline V gives CDR1 SGHRS, CDR2 YFSETQ. The V gene is TRBV5-1, the J gene TRBJ2-2; 7 nucleotides align to TRBD1. The TCR originated in a man aged 18 to 29 in good health. Some clones in this sample may be carry-over from other donors' samples. Sequencing was carried out using naive CD4+ T cells from PBMCs. Subset here: CD45RA+ positively selected. In nucleotides, the CDR3 is TGCGCCAGCAGGACAGGGCCCAACACCGGGGAGCTGTTTTTT. Amino acid sequence: CASRTGPNTGELFF.